The 16 T cell receptor beta chains in this list originate from one sample, sequenced in a study of blood T cell repertoires in COVID-19. TCRdb keeps only in-frame clones here, not all; method: immunoSEQ multiplex PCR. The data show around 30,000 clones, around 63% seen once. Sequencing used peripheral blood. The receptors shown here come from a human donor in a cohort sampled during active COVID-19.

The V gene is TRBV6-5, the J gene TRBJ2-7; D is possibly TRBD2 (6 bases). Trimming removed 0 bases at V and 6 bases at J, with 12 bases between. The CDR3 runs to 14 residues. The V gene's germline CDR1 is MNHEY and CDR2 SVGAGI. CDR3 residues: CASSYSGRSGEQYF. The CDR3 DNA is TGTGCCAGCAGTTACTCGGGGAGGTCTGGCGAGCAGTACTTC.

CDR3: CASSLEGAGNSPLHF. Written as DNA, the CDR3 is TGTGCCAGCAGCTTAGAAGGGGCCGGTAATTCACCCCTCCACTTT. The chain carries TRBV7-9 and TRBJ1-6; a possible D gene is TRBD1 (5 bases). Germline assignment: CDR1 SEHNR and CDR2 FQNEAQ (reference sequence). The CDR3 runs 15 residues. V was trimmed by 1 base and J by 6 bases, leaving 10 bases between them. Complete variable domain (other parts from reference TRBV7-9 and TRBJ1-6): DTGVSQNPRHKITKRGQNVTFRCDPISEHNRLYWYRQTLGQGPEFLTYFQNEAQLEKSRLLSDRFSAERPKGSFSTLEIQRTEQGDSAMYLCASSLEGAGNSPLHFGNGTRLTVT.

The CDR3 loop reads CASSQDLAGAYEQYF. DNA of the CDR3: TGCGCCAGCAGCCAAGATCTAGCGGGAGCCTACGAGCAGTACTTC. This chain uses TRBV4-3 with TRBJ2-7; 10 bases fit TRBD2. The V and J ends lost 0 bases and 2 bases, in that order; junction bases with no gene match: 1. This CDR3 is 15 amino acids long. Germline CDR1 and CDR2: LGHNA and YSLEER.

This clone has more than one count but fewer than ten. This chain uses TRBV3-1 (or the pseudogene TRBV3-2) with TRBJ2-1, with D possibly being TRBD1 (5 bases). The CDR3 loop spans 15 amino acids. V lost 3 bases and J lost 4, with 13 bases in between. The germline CDR1 and CDR2 sequences are LGHDT and YNNKEL (reference sequence). CDR3 sequence reads: CASSHRQGRYNEQFF. In DNA, the CDR3 is TGTGCCAGCAGCCATCGGCAGGGAAGATACAATGAGCAGTTCTTC.

This chain connects TRBV6-5 to TRBJ1-6, with 9 bases lining up with TRBD1. V lost 8 bases and J lost 7; bases outside the gene matches: 9. This CDR3 spans 15 amino acids. CDR1 is MNHEY, CDR2 SVGAGI, per germline. Here the CDR3 reads CASFSQGARNSPLHF. CDR3 nucleotide sequence: TGTGCCAGCTTCTCACAGGGGGCGCGGAATTCACCCCTCCACTTT.

About this clone itself: Sequence at one end of the junction differs from germline and may be a read error. V is TRBV28 and J is TRBJ1-2, with TRBD1 matching 8 bases. From germline, CDR1 is MDHEN and CDR2 SYDVKM. This CDR3 is 13 amino acids long. The CDR3 loop reads CASSPPTGQGVAF. CDR3 DNA sequence: TGTGCCAGCAGTCCGCCGACAGGACAGGGAGTCGCCTTC.

This clone showed up just a few times. This chain joins TRBV12-3 or TRBV12-4 and TRBJ1-2, with no clear D. This CDR3 contains 13 residues. V was cut by 8 bases and J by 6 bases, with 16 bases left in between. CDR3 DNA: TGTGCCAGCGGCTCATTCGGGTTGAATGGCTACACCTTC. It encodes CASGSFGLNGYTF.

V usage is TRBV28 and J usage is TRBJ2-5; 7 bases match TRBD1. This CDR3 contains 14 residues. After removal of 4 bases from V and 4 bases from J, the junction contained 6 bases not matched to a gene. Germline CDR1 and CDR2: MDHEN and SYDVKM. The CDR3 nucleotides read TGTGCCAGCAGTTCGACAGGGCAGGGAGAGACCCAGTACTTC. This codes for CASSSTGQGETQYF.

The chain carries TRBV5-5 and TRBJ1-1; D unclear. Trimming shortened V by 1 base and J by 1 base, and 5 bases separated the two germline ends. CDR3 size: 13 residues. Germline V gives CDR1 SGHKS, CDR2 YYEKEE (reference sequence). In DNA, the CDR3 is TGTGCCAGCAGCTTGAGCGAGAACACTGAAGCTTTCTTT. This gives the protein CASSLSENTEAFF.

The chain has TRBV10-1 and TRBJ1-6; tentative D call: TRBD1 (6 bases). The length of the CDR3 is 15 residues. The germline V and J ends were trimmed by 6 bases and 0 bases, with 9 bases remaining between them. CDR1 is WNHNN and CDR2 is SYGVQD in the germline V gene (reference sequence). CDR3 sequence reads: CASRDRFSYNSPLHF. The CDR3, as DNA: TGCGCCAGCAGGGACAGATTCTCCTATAATTCACCCCTCCACTTT.

This chain connects TRBV12-3 or TRBV12-4 to TRBJ2-3; D gene unclear. The CDR3 has 13 residues. V lost 7 bases and J lost 1, with 9 bases in between. The chain's CDR3 is CASTPFGTDTQYF. The CDR3, as DNA: TGTGCCAGCACCCCCTTCGGCACAGATACGCAGTATTTT.

In nucleotides, the CDR3 is TGTGCCAGCAGCCTCAATCGGGTCCAGTCCCCGGCCATTCAGTACTTC. The encoded protein is CASSLNRVQSPAIQYF. V usage is TRBV3-1 (or the pseudogene TRBV3-2) and J usage is TRBJ2-4; D is uncertain. Germline V gives CDR1 LGHDT, CDR2 YNNKEL (reference sequence). The V end lost 4 bases, the J end lost 9 bases, and 22 bases lay between the germline ends. The CDR3 extends over 16 amino acids.

This clone appeared a few times. This chain links TRBV11-3 with TRBJ2-1, with TRBD1 matching 7 bases. Germline lookup yields CDR1 SGHNT and CDR2 YENEEA. CDR3 length: 12 residues. Trimming took 5 bases from V and 8 from J; bases not matched to a gene: 3. The CDR3 region is CASSDRAHEQFF. The DNA of the CDR3 is TGTGCCAGCAGCGACAGGGCCCATGAGCAGTTCTTC.

The CDR3 region is CSASSRNYGYTF. CDR3 nucleotides: TGCAGTGCTAGTTCCAGGAACTATGGCTACACCTTC. The rearrangement joins TRBV20-1 to TRBJ1-2, with D unclear. The V end was cut by 3 bases, the J end by 2 bases, with 7 bases between. CDR1 and CDR2 (germline): DFQATT, SNEGSKA (reference sequence). The CDR3 extends over 12 amino acids.

The chain employs TRBV28 and TRBJ2-2; D call uncertain. Trimming cost V 5 bases and J 2 bases, with 6 bases left between them. The germline CDR1 and CDR2 sequences are MDHEN and SYDVKM. This CDR3 is built from 13 residues. The DNA for the CDR3 is TGTGCCAGCAGTCAAATCAACACCGGGGAGCTGTTTTTT. The encoded protein is CASSQINTGELFF. Looking up the rest from reference TRBV28 and TRBJ2-2 gives the full variable domain: DVKVTQSSRYLVKRTGEKVFLECVQDMDHENMFWYRQDPGLGLRLIYFSYDVKMKEKGDIPEGYSVSREKKERFSLILESASTNQTSMYLCASSQINTGELFFGEGSRLTVL.

The chain links TRBV2 to TRBJ2-1, with D unclear. CDR1 is SNHLY, CDR2 FYNNEI, per germline. The CDR3 spans 14 residues. V gave up 4 bases and J gave up 0 bases, with 7 bases separating them. This CDR3 reads CASSGTPSYNEQFF. The CDR3, as DNA: TGTGCCAGCAGTGGAACTCCCTCCTACAATGAGCAGTTCTTC.